These 32 T cell receptor beta chains came from one sample sequenced in a study of Ad26.COV2.S vaccination and SARS-CoV-2 variants. The data were produced by immunoSEQ multiplex PCR, yet TCRdb's version contains in-frame clones alone and is incomplete. The sample lists 400,000 or so clones, 75% to 90% occurring once. Noted treatment: some 19 received Ad26.COV2.S at low or high dose, single or two shots; about 5 received placebo; per-sample allocation not given. Collection of samples fell on day 63 after the first vaccine or placebo injection. The material was peripheral blood, obtained in a trial of Ad26.COV2.S vaccine versus placebo. The receptor set was obtained from a person aged 18-60 years who received the Ad26.COV2.S COVID-19 vaccine or a placebo.

The chain joins TRBV29-1 to TRBJ2-2, with a possible D match to TRBD2 (5 bases). The germline V gene encodes CDR1 SQVTM and CDR2 ANQGSEA. Between the trimmed V and J ends, which lost 5 bases and 0 bases, there was a span of 7 bases. The CDR3 sequence is 13 residues long. CDR3 in DNA: TGCAGCGTTCCCGGGACGAACACCGGGGAGCTGTTTTTT. It codes for CSVPGTNTGELFF.

The chain carries TRBV7-9 and TRBJ1-2; TRBD1 might be the D (5 bases). Germline values: CDR1 SEHNR, CDR2 FQNEAQ (reference sequence). The CDR3 runs to 15 residues. V lost 5 bases, J lost 6 bases, and 19 bases lay in between. The CDR3 region has the DNA TGTGCCAGCAGCCCCCGGGACCCAATGTTCCATGGCTACACCTTC. The encoded protein is CASSPRDPMFHGYTF. The complete variable domain, with remaining parts taken from reference TRBV7-9 and TRBJ1-2, reads DTGVSQNPRHKITKRGQNVTFRCDPISEHNRLYWYRQTLGQGPEFLTYFQNEAQLEKSRLLSDRFSAERPKGSFSTLEIQRTEQGDSAMYLCASSPRDPMFHGYTFGSGTRLTVV.

Of note for this clone: The sample carries other DNA sequences with the same CDR3. V usage is TRBV19 and J usage is TRBJ1-5; D unclear. V was trimmed by 1 base and J by 4 bases, leaving 2 bases between them. CDR1 LNHDA and CDR2 SQIVND come from the germline V gene (reference sequence). The CDR3 is made up of 12 amino acids. CDR3 DNA: TGTGCCAGTAGTATAGGTAATCAGCCCCAGCATTTT. It encodes CASSIGNQPQHF.

V gene TRBV6-5 combines with J gene TRBJ2-5, with D unresolved. Trimming removed 5 bases at V and 5 bases at J, with 12 bases between. In germline, CDR1 is MNHEY, CDR2 SVGAGI. This CDR3 contains 13 residues. CDR3 bases: TGTGCCAGCAGTCCCTCAGGCCGGGAGACCCAGTACTTC. This encodes CASSPSGRETQYF.

This sequence joins TRBV5-1 and TRBJ1-1; D possibly corresponds to TRBD1 (5 bases). Germline assignment: CDR1 SGHRS and CDR2 YFSETQ. This CDR3 is built from 14 residues. Trimming took 3 bases from V and 1 from J, leaving 10 bases between them. In DNA form, the CDR3 reads TGCGCCAGCAGCTATTATACAGGGAACACTGAAGCTTTCTTT. It yields the protein CASSYYTGNTEAFF.

This chain uses TRBV19 with TRBJ2-1; 8 nucleotides line up with TRBD2. V shed 3 bases and J 7 bases; nucleotides not matched to a gene: 8. The germline CDR1 and CDR2 sequences are LNHDA and SQIVND (reference sequence). The CDR3 is 15 residues long. The CDR3 protein is CASSIVGGASNEQFF. The CDR3, as DNA: TGTGCCAGTAGTATTGTCGGGGGGGCCTCTAATGAGCAGTTCTTC. The full variable domain, completed using reference TRBV19 and TRBJ2-1, is DGGITQSPKYLFRKEGQNVTLSCEQNLNHDAMYWYRQDPGQGLRLIYYSQIVNDFQKGDIAEGYSVSREKKESFPLTVTSAQKNPTAFYLCASSIVGGASNEQFFGPGTRLTVL.

The chain employs TRBV7-8 and TRBJ2-7; 8 nucleotides align to TRBD2. CDR1 SGHVS and CDR2 FQNEAQ come from the germline V gene. Unmatched junction bases numbered 6, after V lost 5 bases and J lost 6 bases. The CDR3 has 13 amino acids. The DNA for the CDR3 is TGTGCCAGCAGCCCCGGACTAGCATCCGAGCAGTACTTC. It specifies CASSPGLASEQYF.

The chain uses TRBV6-5 and TRBJ2-2; D unresolved. Looked up from germline, CDR1 is MNHEY and CDR2 is SVGAGI. The CDR3 extends over 15 amino acids. The V and J ends lost 2 bases and 2 bases respectively, with 9 bases between them. CDR3 sequence: CASSYDRPNTGELFF. CDR3 DNA sequence: TGTGCCAGCAGTTACGATAGGCCTAACACCGGGGAGCTGTTTTTT.

This clone showed up just once. The gene calls are TRBV7-2 and TRBJ2-3, with TRBD1 matching 8 bases. The CDR3 totals 15 residues. From germline, CDR1 is SGHTA and CDR2 FQGNSA. With V trimmed by 5 bases and J by 4 bases, 8 bases remained unmatched. Here the CDR3 reads CASSDRDRLSDTQYF. CDR3 DNA sequence: TGTGCCAGCAGCGATCGGGACAGGCTATCAGATACGCAGTATTTT.

The chain joins TRBV4-3 to TRBJ2-3; the D is unclear. Trimming took 0 bases from V and 3 from J, leaving 10 bases between them. The V gene's germline CDR1 is LGHNA and CDR2 YSLEER. This CDR3 is built from 15 residues. The DNA for the CDR3 is TGCGCCAGCAGCCAAGATCGGGTTCGGACAGATACGCAGTATTTT. Translation gives CASSQDRVRTDTQYF.

The genes are TRBV7-2 and TRBJ2-1; D assignment may be TRBD1 or TRBD2 (6 bases each). This CDR3 region has 11 residues. The V gene's germline CDR1 is SGHTA and CDR2 FQGNSA. Trimming removed 7 bases from V and 12 bases from J, with 13 bases in between. CDR3 sequence: CASTLGGVQFF. The DNA for the CDR3 is TGTGCCAGCACACTGGGGGGCGTGCAGTTCTTC.

For this clone: One end of the junction does not line up with germline, which may come from a read error. This chain uses TRBV2 with TRBJ2-2; D is ambiguous. This CDR3 comprises 16 residues. Germline CDR1 SNHLY, CDR2 FYNNEI. The DNA for the CDR3 is TGTGCCAGCAGTGAAATAGGTCCAGCCGGCACCTGGGAGCTGTTTTTT. It encodes CASSEIGPAGTWELFF.

The genes are TRBV21-1 and TRBJ1-5; the table names TRBD1, a call not compared with the DNA. TRBV21-1 is flagged as a pseudogene. The length of the CDR3 is 16 residues. CDR3 residues: CASSRQGKFSNQPQHF. As DNA, the CDR3 is TGTGCCAGCAGCAGACAGGGAAAGTTTAGCAATCAGCCCCAGCATTTT.

The J gene is TRBJ2-2, the V gene TRBV6-2 or TRBV6-3; D unclear. V shed 2 bases and J shed 5 bases, with 6 bases lying between them. CDR3 length: 13 residues. Germline assignment: CDR1 MNHEY and CDR2 SVGEGT. The CDR3 region is CASSYIWTGELFF. Here the CDR3 DNA reads TGTGCCAGCAGTTACATATGGACCGGGGAGCTGTTTTTT.

The rearrangement links TRBV6-5 to TRBJ2-7; D may be TRBD1 (6 bases). The CDR3 runs to 14 residues. Germline-derived CDR1 and CDR2 are MNHEY and SVGAGI. Trimming shortened V by 7 bases and J by 0 bases, and 13 bases separated the two germline ends. The CDR3 here is CASKRGLSSYEQYF. The CDR3 bases are TGTGCCAGCAAAAGGGGGTTAAGCTCCTACGAGCAGTACTTC.

The V and J genes are TRBV5-4 and TRBJ1-3; 8 bases agree with TRBD1. Per the germline V gene, CDR1 is SGHNT and CDR2 is YYREEE (reference sequence). The CDR3 loop spans 13 amino acids. J gave up 4 bases and V 3 bases, and 0 bases lay outside the gene matches. The CDR3 spells CASSWDRGNTIYF. In DNA form, the CDR3 reads TGTGCCAGCAGCTGGGACAGGGGAAACACCATATATTTT.

This clone was counted a few times. The gene calls are TRBV7-9 and TRBJ1-6, with D possibly matching TRBD1 (5 bases). Trimming shortened V by 1 base and J by 6 bases, and 10 bases separated the two germline ends. CDR3 length: 15 residues. Germline assignment: CDR1 SEHNR and CDR2 FQNEAQ (reference sequence). CDR3 amino acids: CASSLGGRINSPLHF. CDR3 nucleotides: TGTGCCAGCAGCTTAGGGGGCCGAATTAATTCACCCCTCCACTTT.

The CDR3 is CASSYSASGNTEAFF. DNA of the CDR3: TGTGCCAGCAGTTACTCGGCCAGCGGAAACACTGAAGCTTTCTTT. This chain links TRBV6-5 with TRBJ1-1, with D unresolved. The CDR3 spans 15 residues. Germline CDR1 MNHEY, CDR2 SVGAGI. The V gene lost 0 bases and the J gene lost 2 bases, with 10 bases spanning the gap.

This clone has a handful of counts. CDR3 sequence: CASSREGRGAFF. The CDR3 DNA follows: TGTGCCAGCTCCCGGGAGGGACGAGGAGCTTTCTTT. This rearrangement joins TRBV9 to TRBJ1-1; maybe TRBD1 (5 bases). Germline-derived CDR1 and CDR2 are SGDLS and YYNGEE. This CDR3 contains 12 residues. Trimming pared 7 bases from V and 10 bases from J, leaving 17 bases between.

The genes are TRBV19 and TRBJ2-1; D may be TRBD1 or TRBD2 (5 bases each). CDR1 LNHDA and CDR2 SQIVND come from the germline V gene (reference sequence). CDR3 length equals 15 residues. V was cut by 1 base and J by 7 bases, with 14 bases left in between. The CDR3 protein is CASSIVAGSGNEQFF. The DNA of the CDR3 is TGTGCCAGTAGTATAGTTGCAGGGTCGGGGAATGAGCAGTTCTTC.

A single count supports this clone. The chain combines TRBV6-1 with TRBJ2-3, with a weak D call TRBD2 (6 bases). V gave up 2 bases and J gave up 9 bases, with 9 bases separating them. The CDR3 totals 12 residues. CDR1 is MNHNS and CDR2 is SASEGT in the germline V gene. The CDR3 nucleotides read TGTGCCAGCAGTGAAAATGCGGGGACGCAGTATTTT. Protein product: CASSENAGTQYF.

The chain uses TRBV2 and TRBJ2-3, with D possibly matching TRBD2 (6 bases). Per germline, CDR1 SNHLY and CDR2 FYNNEI. There are 16 residues in the CDR3. Deletions cut 6 bases from V and 1 base from J, with 17 bases between. The CDR3 coding sequence is TGTGCCAGCAGCCAACCCCTGCGGGGAGGCACAGATACGCAGTATTTT. Translated, it gives CASSQPLRGGTDTQYF.

This clone appeared a single time. This chain joins TRBV9 and TRBJ2-7, with 9 bases aligning to TRBD1. This CDR3 comprises 16 residues. J gave up 3 bases and V 3 bases, and 10 bases lay outside the gene matches. Per germline, CDR1 SGDLS and CDR2 YYNGEE. The chain's CDR3 is CASSGRGTGNVYEQYF. CDR3 coding DNA: TGTGCCAGCAGCGGCCGGGGGACAGGGAATGTCTACGAGCAGTACTTC.

The chain carries TRBV7-2 and TRBJ2-1, with D possibly being TRBD2 (6 bases). The V gene lost 5 bases and the J gene lost 9 bases, with 17 bases spanning the gap. Germline lookup yields CDR1 SGHTA and CDR2 FQGNSA. This CDR3 comprises 14 residues. CDR3 nucleotides: TGTGCCAGCAGCCCCCGACTAGTTCTGGGTGAGCAGTTCTTC. Translation: CASSPRLVLGEQFF.

V gene TRBV4-1 combines with J gene TRBJ2-7; 9 nucleotides agree with TRBD1. The ends lost 5 bases at V and 7 bases at J; junction bases unmatched: 18. Per the germline V gene, CDR1 is MGHRA and CDR2 is YSYEKL. The length of the CDR3 is 17 residues. CDR3 sequence (DNA): TGCGCCAGCAGCGACCCTCTAAAACAGGGGGCCACCGGTGAGCAGTACTTC. Translating it yields CASSDPLKQGATGEQYF.

The J gene is TRBJ2-1, the V gene TRBV7-2; TRBD2 agrees at 10 bases. CDR3 length equals 16 residues. Germline values: CDR1 SGHTA, CDR2 FQGNSA. Germline trimming cut 4 bases from V and 4 bases from J; bases unmatched to any gene: 7. The CDR3 DNA follows: TGTGCCAGCAGCTCAAATAGCGGGGGGCCTTACAATGAGCAGTTCTTC. Translating it yields CASSSNSGGPYNEQFF.

The chain links TRBV3-1 (or the pseudogene TRBV3-2) to TRBJ1-2; a weak D match, TRBD1 (6 bases). V lost 0 bases, J lost 2 bases, and 16 bases lay in between. The V gene's germline CDR1 is LGHDT and CDR2 YNNKEL (reference sequence). This CDR3 contains 17 residues. DNA of the CDR3: TGTGCCAGCAGCCAAGATAACCCCGGGGGCCTGAACTATGGCTACACCTTC. This gives the protein CASSQDNPGGLNYGYTF.

The count of this clone is one. CDR3 amino acids: CASSPGQGKVNSPLHF. CDR3 coding DNA: TGTGCCAGCTCACCGGGGCAAGGGAAGGTGAATTCACCCCTCCACTTT. The chain combines TRBV18 with TRBJ1-6; the D gene is possibly TRBD1 (5 bases). There are 16 residues in the CDR3. Between the trimmed V and J ends, which lost 3 bases and 7 bases, there was a span of 16 bases. CDR1 and CDR2 (germline): KGHSH, LQKENI.

The genes are TRBV29-1 and TRBJ2-1; 9 nucleotides line up with TRBD1. Germline CDR1 is SQVTM and CDR2 is ANQGSEA. The V gene end was trimmed by 0 bases and the J gene end by 9 bases; junction bases not matched to a gene: 6. The CDR3 contains 14 residues. The CDR3 DNA sequence: TGCAGCGTTGAAGATGGGGGACAGGGAGGTGAGCAGTTCTTC. Protein product: CSVEDGGQGGEQFF.

J is TRBJ2-1 and V is TRBV6-7, with TRBD2 as a possible D gene (6 bases). TRBV6-7 is classed as an ORF, of uncertain function. Trimming stripped 11 bases from V and 0 bases from J, with 14 bases between. This CDR3 is built from 14 residues. Here the CDR3 DNA reads TGTGCCCAACTACGGGGGAACTCCTACAATGAGCAGTTCTTC. As protein: CAQLRGNSYNEQFF.

The chain links TRBV2 to TRBJ2-6; the D gene is possibly TRBD1 (5 bases). The CDR3 length is 15 residues. CDR1 SNHLY and CDR2 FYNNEI come from the germline V gene. The germline V and J ends were trimmed by 4 bases and 0 bases, with 7 bases remaining between them. As DNA, the CDR3 is TGTGCCAGCAGTGGACAGAACTCTGGGGCCAACGTCCTGACTTTC. This translates into CASSGQNSGANVLTF.

CDR3 in amino acids: CASKARDRVDYEQYF. DNA for the CDR3: TGTGCCAGTAAAGCCCGGGACAGGGTCGATTACGAGCAGTACTTC. This chain links TRBV19 with TRBJ2-7; TRBD1 matches at 9 bases. With V trimmed by 7 bases and J by 4 bases, 11 bases remained unmatched. The CDR3 is 15 amino acids. In germline, CDR1 is LNHDA, CDR2 SQIVND (reference sequence). The full variable domain, completed using reference TRBV19 and TRBJ2-7, is DGGITQSPKYLFRKEGQNVTLSCEQNLNHDAMYWYRQDPGQGLRLIYYSQIVNDFQKGDIAEGYSVSREKKESFPLTVTSAQKNPTAFYLCASKARDRVDYEQYFGPGTRLTVT.